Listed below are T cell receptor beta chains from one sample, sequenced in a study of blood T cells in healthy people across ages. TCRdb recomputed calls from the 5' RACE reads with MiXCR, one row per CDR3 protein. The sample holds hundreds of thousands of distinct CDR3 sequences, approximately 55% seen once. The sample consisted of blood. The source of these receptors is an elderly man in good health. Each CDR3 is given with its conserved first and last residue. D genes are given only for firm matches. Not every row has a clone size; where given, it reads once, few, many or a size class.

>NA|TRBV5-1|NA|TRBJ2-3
CASSLGVALDTQYF
TGCGCCAGCAGCTTGGGAGTGGCCCTAGATACGCAGTATTTT
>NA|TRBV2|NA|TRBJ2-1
CASTAGTYNEQFF
TGTGCCAGCACGGCGGGCACTTACAATGAGCAGTTCTTC
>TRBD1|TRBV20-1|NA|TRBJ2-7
CSARQGADEQYF
TGCAGTGCTAGACAGGGGGCCGACGAGCAGTACTTC
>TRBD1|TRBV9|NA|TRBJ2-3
CASSVVVTGTTDTQYF
TGTGCCAGCAGCGTAGTTGTGACAGGGACAACAGATACGCAGTATTTT
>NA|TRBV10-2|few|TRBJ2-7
CASGTGTEGVEQYF
TGCGCCAGCGGAACCGGGACCGAGGGTGTCGAGCAGTACTTC
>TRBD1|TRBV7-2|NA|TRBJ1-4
CASSLTGLINEKLFF
TGTGCCAGCAGCTTGACAGGGCTGATTAATGAAAAACTGTTTTTT
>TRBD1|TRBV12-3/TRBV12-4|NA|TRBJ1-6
CASSDRAAYNSPLHF
TGTGCCAGCAGTGACAGGGCCGCCTATAATTCACCCCTCCACTTT
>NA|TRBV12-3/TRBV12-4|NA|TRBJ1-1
CASSLRAASLAFF
TGTGCCAGCAGTTTGCGGGCAGCGAGCTTGGCTTTCTTT
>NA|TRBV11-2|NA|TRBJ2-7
CASSSISGYSEQYF
TGTGCCAGCAGCTCAATAAGCGGCTATTCCGAGCAGTACTTC
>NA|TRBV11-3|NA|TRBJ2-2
CASSSFAGNTGELFF
TGTGCCAGCAGCTCTTTCGCGGGGAACACCGGGGAGCTGTTTTTT
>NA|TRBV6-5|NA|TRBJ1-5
CASGRDDQPQHF
TGTGCCAGCGGCAGGGATGATCAGCCCCAGCATTTT
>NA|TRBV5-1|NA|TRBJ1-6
CASSWDRGGRSPLHF
TGCGCCAGCAGCTGGGACCGCGGCGGACGCTCACCCCTCCACTTT
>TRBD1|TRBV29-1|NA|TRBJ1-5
CSVDVMGDETGGAWDNQPQHF
TGCAGCGTTGATGTAATGGGAGACGAGACAGGGGGCGCGTGGGACAATCAGCCCCAGCATTTT
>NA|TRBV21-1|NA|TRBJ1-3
CASSKGRGNIIYF
TGTGCCAGCAGCAAAGGCCGAGGAAACATCATATATTTT
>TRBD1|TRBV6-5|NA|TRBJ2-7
CASRDRAGGNYEQYF
TGTGCCAGCAGGGACCGGGCAGGGGGCAACTACGAGCAGTACTTC
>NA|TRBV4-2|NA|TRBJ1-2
CASSAPYGYTF
TGTGCCAGCAGCGCCCCCTATGGCTACACCTTC
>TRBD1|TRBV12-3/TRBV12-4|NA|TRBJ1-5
CASSFVPGQGRGNQPQHF
TGTGCCAGCAGTTTCGTCCCGGGACAGGGTCGTGGCAATCAGCCCCAGCATTTT
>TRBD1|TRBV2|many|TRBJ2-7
CASRPGQRESEQYF
TGTGCCAGCAGACCGGGACAGAGGGAGTCCGAGCAGTACTTC
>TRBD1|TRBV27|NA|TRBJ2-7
CASSPIQTGFDEQYF
TGTGCCAGCAGTCCGATCCAGACAGGGTTCGACGAGCAGTACTTC
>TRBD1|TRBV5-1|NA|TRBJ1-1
CASSLGQGEAFF
TGCGCCAGCAGCTTGGGACAGGGGGAAGCTTTCTTT